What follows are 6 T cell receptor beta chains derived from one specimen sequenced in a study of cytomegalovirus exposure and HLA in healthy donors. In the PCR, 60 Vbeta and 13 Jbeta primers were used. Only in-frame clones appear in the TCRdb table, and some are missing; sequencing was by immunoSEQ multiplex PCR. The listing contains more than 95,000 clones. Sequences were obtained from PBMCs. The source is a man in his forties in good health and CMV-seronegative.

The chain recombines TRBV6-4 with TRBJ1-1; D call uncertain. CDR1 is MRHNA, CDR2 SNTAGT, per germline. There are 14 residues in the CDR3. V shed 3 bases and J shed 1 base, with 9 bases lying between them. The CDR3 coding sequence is TGTGCCAGCAGTGATGAGGGATGGAACACTGAAGCTTTCTTT. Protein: CASSDEGWNTEAFF.

As DNA, the CDR3 is TGTGCCAGCAGTTATGCGGGAGGGCCTCAGGAGACCCAGTACTTC. Protein sequence: CASSYAGGPQETQYF. The rearrangement joins TRBV6-5 to TRBJ2-5; 9 nucleotides match TRBD2. Trimming took 3 bases from V and 5 from J; bases not matched to a gene: 7. CDR1 is MNHEY, CDR2 SVGAGI, per germline. The CDR3 contains 15 residues.

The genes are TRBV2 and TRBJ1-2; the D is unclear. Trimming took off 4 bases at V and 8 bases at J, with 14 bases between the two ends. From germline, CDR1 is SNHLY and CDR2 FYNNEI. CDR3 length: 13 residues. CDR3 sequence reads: CASSGSFSSGYTF. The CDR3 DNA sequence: TGTGCCAGCAGTGGGTCCTTCAGTAGCGGCTACACCTTC.

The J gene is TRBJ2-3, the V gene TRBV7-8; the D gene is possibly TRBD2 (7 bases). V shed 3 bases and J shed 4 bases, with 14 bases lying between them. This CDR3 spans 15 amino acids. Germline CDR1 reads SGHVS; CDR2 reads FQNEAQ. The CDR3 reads CASSLGGGRPDTQYF. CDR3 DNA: TGTGCCAGCAGCTTGGGAGGGGGACGGCCAGATACGCAGTATTTT.

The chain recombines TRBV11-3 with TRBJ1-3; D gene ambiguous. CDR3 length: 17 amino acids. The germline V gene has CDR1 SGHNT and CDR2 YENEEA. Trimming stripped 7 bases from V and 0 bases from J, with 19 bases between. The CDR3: CASTSRRGQRSGNTIYF. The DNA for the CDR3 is TGTGCCAGCACCTCGAGGAGAGGGCAACGCTCTGGAAACACCATATATTTT.

CDR3 nucleotide sequence: TGTGCCAGCAGTCGACAGGGGAGCTCTGGAAACACCATATATTTT. Amino acid sequence: CASSRQGSSGNTIYF. The chain has TRBV6-5 and TRBJ1-3, with 8 nucleotides matching TRBD1. V shed 5 bases, J shed 0 bases, and the junction held 3 bases outside the gene matches. CDR3 length: 15 residues. In germline, CDR1 is MNHEY, CDR2 SVGAGI.